Each of the 24 T cell receptor beta chains below was sequenced from the same sample in a study of blood T cells in healthy people across ages. A second PCR of roughly 7 to 11 cycles used a sample-barcoded 5' primer and a J-beta primer mix. One entry per CDR3 protein, called by TCRdb with MiXCR from the 5' RACE reads. The sample lists 910,000 or so distinct CDR3 sequences, roughly half seen once, with about 21% in the top ten. The specimen was blood. The receptors derive from a woman aged 55-70 years in good health.

This clonotype was detected a few times. The chain combines TRBV12-3 or TRBV12-4 with TRBJ2-7, with a possible D match to TRBD2 (5 bases). Trimming removed 6 bases from V and 8 bases from J, with 14 bases in between. This CDR3 has 12 amino acids. This CDR3 reads CASREHGIQQYF. The CDR3, as DNA: TGTGCCAGCAGAGAGCACGGGATCCAGCAGTACTTC.

The V call is TRBV27, the J call TRBJ1-2, with D uncertain. The germline gives CDR1 MNHEY, CDR2 SMNVEV (reference sequence). The CDR3 sequence is 15 residues long. V was trimmed by 2 bases and J by 4 bases, leaving 14 bases between them. The CDR3 loop reads CASSLRPPTLYGYTF. The DNA of the CDR3 is TGTGCCAGCAGTTTACGACCGCCGACCCTCTATGGCTACACCTTC.

This clonotype has just one count. The gene calls are TRBV9 and TRBJ2-1; no reliable D call. The J call may be faulty, since TRBJ2-7 better matches the DNA end. Per germline, CDR1 SGDLS and CDR2 YYNGEE. The CDR3 sequence is 15 residues long. The CDR3 reads CASSASRFSYNEQYF. In DNA, the CDR3 is TGTGCCAGCAGCGCCTCCCGATTCTCCTACAATGAGCAGTACTTC.

The J gene is TRBJ2-5, the V gene TRBV12-3 or TRBV12-4; D unresolved. V shed 7 bases and J shed 11 bases, with 26 bases lying between them. The CDR3 spans 15 residues. The CDR3 is CASNLDPAPYNEQYF. CDR3 nucleotides: TGTGCCAGCAACCTGGACCCGGCACCCTACAATGAGCAGTACTTC.

This clonotype has at least ten counts. The chain carries TRBV20-1 and TRBJ2-1, with 8 positions matching TRBD2. This CDR3 region has 15 residues. CDR1 is DFQATT and CDR2 is SNEGSKA in the germline V gene (reference sequence). Trimming removed 3 bases from V and 6 bases from J; junction bases left unmatched: 10. The CDR3 spells CSARDGRGILNEQFF. For the CDR3, the DNA is TGCAGTGCTAGGGACGGGAGGGGGATCCTCAATGAGCAGTTCTTC.

The chain joins TRBV6-5 to TRBJ2-3; TRBD2 matches at 12 bases. After removal of 2 bases from V and 0 bases from J, the junction contained 3 bases not matched to a gene. The CDR3 covers 17 residues. Germline-derived CDR1 and CDR2 are MNHEY and SVGAGI. The CDR3 sequence is CASSYRGTSGSTDTQYF. Here the CDR3 DNA reads TGTGCCAGCAGTTACCGCGGGACTAGCGGGAGCACAGATACGCAGTATTTT.

The chain employs TRBV20-1 and TRBJ1-2, with 10 bases identical to TRBD1. The length of the CDR3 is 14 residues. The ends lost 3 bases at V and 4 bases at J; junction bases unmatched: 5. Germline V gene lookup returns CDR1 DFQATT and CDR2 SNEGSKA (reference sequence). The CDR3 DNA follows: TGCAGTGCTAGCGGGGACAGGGGATTCTATGGCTACACCTTC. It yields the protein CSASGDRGFYGYTF.

CDR3 sequence: CASSLMRRRTDTQYF. The DNA of the CDR3 is TGTGCCAGCAGCTTGATGAGAAGGCGCACAGATACGCAGTATTTT. The gene calls are TRBV7-2 and TRBJ2-3; D remains unclear. With 3 bases removed from V and 1 base from J, the gap between germline ends came to 11 bases. There are 15 residues in the CDR3. Looked up from germline, CDR1 is SGHTA and CDR2 is FQGNSA.

This clonotype was counted between two and nine times. CDR3: CASSPTSGDLEQYF. In DNA, the CDR3 is TGTGCCAGCAGTCCGACTAGCGGGGACCTCGAGCAGTACTTC. This chain joins TRBV6-5 and TRBJ2-5, with 11 bases fitting TRBD2. Matching the DNA end better, TRBJ2-7 makes the J call doubtful. The CDR3 loop spans 14 amino acids. The germline V gene has CDR1 MNHEY and CDR2 SVGAGI.

The chain employs TRBV20-1 and TRBJ1-5; D gene uncertain. Per the germline V gene, CDR1 is DFQATT and CDR2 is SNEGSKA (reference sequence). V lost 6 bases and J lost 7, with 16 bases in between. CDR3 length equals 13 residues. The CDR3 DNA is TGCAGTGCCGAGAGGCGCACCCAACAGCCCCAGCATTTT. Translation: CSAERRTQQPQHF.

This sequence joins TRBV6-6 and TRBJ1-6; D not certain. Germline V CDR1 and CDR2: MNHNY, SVGAGI (reference sequence). Trimming cost V 7 bases and J 6 bases, with 16 bases left between them. The CDR3 runs to 15 residues. CDR3 region: CASTPETGINSPLHF. CDR3 sequence (DNA): TGTGCCAGCACCCCGGAGACGGGAATTAATTCACCCCTCCACTTT.

This clonotype was detected only a few times. The V call is TRBV29-1, the J call TRBJ2-5, with D possibly being TRBD1 or TRBD2 (6 bases each). This CDR3 has 12 residues. Germline lookup yields CDR1 SQVTM and CDR2 ANQGSEA. V was trimmed by 7 bases and J by 6 bases, leaving 15 bases between them. The CDR3 DNA is TGCAGCGGACTTGGCGGGACACAGACCCAGTACTTC. Residues: CSGLGGTQTQYF.

The gene calls are TRBV7-9 and TRBJ1-5, with a weak D call TRBD1 (6 bases). V shed 5 bases and J shed 5 bases, with 16 bases lying between them. Germline CDR1 is SEHNR and CDR2 is FQNEAQ (reference sequence). The CDR3 spans 15 residues. The CDR3 nucleotides read TGTGCCAGCAGCCGCAAGCGAACAGGGTATCAGCCCCAGCATTTT. This sequence encodes CASSRKRTGYQPQHF. Combining the CDR3 with reference TRBV7-9 and TRBJ1-5 gives the whole variable domain DTGVSQNPRHKITKRGQNVTFRCDPISEHNRLYWYRQTLGQGPEFLTYFQNEAQLEKSRLLSDRFSAERPKGSFSTLEIQRTEQGDSAMYLCASSRKRTGYQPQHFGDGTRLSIL.

The chain has TRBV13 and TRBJ2-2, with TRBD2 identical over 10 bases. After removal of 5 bases from V and 7 bases from J, the junction contained 4 bases not matched to a gene. In germline, CDR1 is PRHDT, CDR2 FYEKMQ (reference sequence). The CDR3 runs 14 residues. Here the CDR3 reads CASSTRTSGGELFF. CDR3 sequence (DNA): TGTGCCAGCAGCACCAGGACTAGCGGCGGGGAGCTGTTTTTT.

J is TRBJ2-7 and V is TRBV21-1; the D call TRBD2 from the table was never checked on the DNA. TRBV21-1 is a listed pseudogene. The CDR3 consists of 15 residues. The CDR3 protein is CASSSEPLAFDEQYF. DNA for the CDR3: TGTGCCAGCAGCTCAGAACCTCTAGCTTTCGACGAGCAGTACTTC.

The CDR3 DNA reads as TGTGCCAGCAGTCCGGGACTAGCGAAGAACAATGAGCAGTTCTTC. Protein sequence: CASSPGLAKNNEQFF. The chain couples TRBV28 to TRBJ2-1; TRBD2 agrees at 10 bases. In germline, CDR1 is MDHEN, CDR2 SYDVKM. The CDR3 covers 15 residues. The junction had 6 bases not matched to a gene; V was cut back by 5 bases and J by 5 bases.

The chain is built from TRBV14 and TRBJ2-7; 10 positions agree with TRBD1. Trimming took 1 base from V and 5 from J; bases not matched to a gene: 2. This CDR3 comprises 14 residues. Germline-derived CDR1 and CDR2 are SGHDN and FVKESK. In DNA, the CDR3 is TGTGCCAGCAGCCAAGGGGGGACAGGGGACGAGCAGTACTTC. Translated: CASSQGGTGDEQYF. The full variable domain, with the rest looked up from reference TRBV14 and TRBJ2-7, is EAGVTQFPSHSVIEKGQTVTLRCDPISGHDNLYWYRRVMGKEIKFLLHFVKESKQDESGMPNNRFLAERTGGTYSTLKVQPAELEDSGVYFCASSQGGTGDEQYFGPGTRLTVT.

The chain uses TRBV7-9 and TRBJ2-4; 11 bases match TRBD2. This CDR3 is 18 amino acids long. Germline V CDR1 and CDR2: SEHNR, FQNEAQ (reference sequence). V lost 4 bases, J lost 5 bases, and 13 bases stayed unmatched. The CDR3 DNA sequence: TGTGCCAGCAGCTCCCCCGTAGCGGGAGGGCCGAGTCAAAACATTCAGTACTTC. Translating gives CASSSPVAGGPSQNIQYF.

The DNA of the CDR3 is TGCAGTGCTAGAGATACCAGCCGACTAGCGGGAGATCTCGGTAGCTCCTACGAGCAGTACTTC. Residues: CSARDTSRLAGDLGSSYEQYF. The J gene is TRBJ2-7, the V gene TRBV20-1; the match to TRBD2 covers 12 bases. Per the germline V gene, CDR1 is DFQATT and CDR2 is SNEGSKA (reference sequence). The CDR3 length is 21 residues. The ends lost 0 bases at V and 0 bases at J; junction bases unmatched: 18.

This sequence joins TRBV4-2 and TRBJ2-7; 10 bases are shared with TRBD2. Germline loops: CDR1 LGHNA, CDR2 YNFKEQ. V dropped 4 bases and J dropped 6; count of bases not matched to a gene: 9. The CDR3 is made up of 15 amino acids. The CDR3 here is CASSLSGTSDPEQYF. In DNA, the CDR3 is TGTGCCAGCAGCCTATCCGGGACTAGCGATCCCGAGCAGTACTTC.

The chain recombines TRBV27 with TRBJ2-3, with D unresolved. Germline V gene data show CDR1 as MNHEY and CDR2 as SMNVEV (reference sequence). The CDR3 covers 16 residues. Trimming took off 2 bases at V and 0 bases at J, with 12 bases between the two ends. The CDR3 DNA follows: TGTGCCAGCAGTTTAAGGTTGGGCGGAAGCACAGATACGCAGTATTTT. Residues: CASSLRLGGSTDTQYF.

This clonotype was observed a single time. The DNA of the CDR3 is TGTGCCAGCAGCTCCCCCCCCGGCCCGGCCCACATTTTAAGCAATCAGCCCCAGCATTTT. As protein: CASSSPPGPAHILSNQPQHF. V usage is TRBV21-1 and J usage is TRBJ1-5; the table's TRBD1 call for D was not verified on the DNA. TRBV21-1 is tagged as a pseudogene. The CDR3 contains 20 residues.

This clonotype was observed a few times. The CDR3 sequence: CASSQGGGSAYEQYF. The CDR3 DNA sequence: TGCGCCAGCAGCCAAGGTGGCGGATCAGCCTACGAGCAGTACTTC. J is TRBJ2-7 and V is TRBV4-1, with D unresolved. The germline V and J ends were trimmed by 1 base and 2 bases, with 12 bases remaining between them. The CDR3 covers 15 residues. Germline-derived CDR1 and CDR2 are MGHRA and YSYEKL.

This clonotype was counted between two and nine times. The CDR3 DNA sequence: TGTGCCAGCAGCCCATGGGCGGGGGATAATTCACCCCTCCACTTT. This encodes CASSPWAGDNSPLHF. The chain is built from TRBV11-2 and TRBJ1-6; D may be TRBD1 (5 bases). CDR3 length equals 15 residues. The germline V and J ends were trimmed by 5 bases and 5 bases, with 13 bases remaining between them. Per the germline V gene, CDR1 is SGHAT and CDR2 is FQNNGV. Complete variable domain (other parts from reference TRBV11-2 and TRBJ1-6): EAGVAQSPRYKIIEKRQSVAFWCNPISGHATLYWYQQILGQGPKLLIQFQNNGVVDDSQLPKDRFSAERLKGVDSTLKIQPAKLEDSAVYLCASSPWAGDNSPLHFGNGTRLTVT.